This T cell receptor beta chain was documented in a study of shared clonotypes between healthy human individuals. On this clone: The antigen is not known.

Donors comprised healthy HIV-negative adults lacking recent acute infections or vaccinations. The V gene lost 0 bases and the J gene lost 0 bases, with 9 bases spanning the gap. The germline CDR1 and CDR2 sequences are SGHRS and YFSETQ. The CDR3 is made up of 15 amino acids. The data were produced by immunoSEQ multiplex PCR, yet TCRdb's version contains in-frame clones alone and is incomplete. The data hold 980,000 or so clones, with 70% to 85% observed a single time. Points from the study as a whole: Generation probabilities of non-shared clonotypes were lower (relative to those shared by all four donors).

Input material: memory CD4+ T cells sorted from blood. Documented subset: CD45RA-negative fraction. The sequence derives from a man between 18 and 35 years old in good health. V and J are TRBV5-1 and TRBJ1-2, with D unresolved. The CDR3 spells CASSLVEQANYGYTF. In nucleotides, the CDR3 is TGCGCCAGCAGCTTGGTCGAACAAGCTAACTATGGCTACACCTTC.